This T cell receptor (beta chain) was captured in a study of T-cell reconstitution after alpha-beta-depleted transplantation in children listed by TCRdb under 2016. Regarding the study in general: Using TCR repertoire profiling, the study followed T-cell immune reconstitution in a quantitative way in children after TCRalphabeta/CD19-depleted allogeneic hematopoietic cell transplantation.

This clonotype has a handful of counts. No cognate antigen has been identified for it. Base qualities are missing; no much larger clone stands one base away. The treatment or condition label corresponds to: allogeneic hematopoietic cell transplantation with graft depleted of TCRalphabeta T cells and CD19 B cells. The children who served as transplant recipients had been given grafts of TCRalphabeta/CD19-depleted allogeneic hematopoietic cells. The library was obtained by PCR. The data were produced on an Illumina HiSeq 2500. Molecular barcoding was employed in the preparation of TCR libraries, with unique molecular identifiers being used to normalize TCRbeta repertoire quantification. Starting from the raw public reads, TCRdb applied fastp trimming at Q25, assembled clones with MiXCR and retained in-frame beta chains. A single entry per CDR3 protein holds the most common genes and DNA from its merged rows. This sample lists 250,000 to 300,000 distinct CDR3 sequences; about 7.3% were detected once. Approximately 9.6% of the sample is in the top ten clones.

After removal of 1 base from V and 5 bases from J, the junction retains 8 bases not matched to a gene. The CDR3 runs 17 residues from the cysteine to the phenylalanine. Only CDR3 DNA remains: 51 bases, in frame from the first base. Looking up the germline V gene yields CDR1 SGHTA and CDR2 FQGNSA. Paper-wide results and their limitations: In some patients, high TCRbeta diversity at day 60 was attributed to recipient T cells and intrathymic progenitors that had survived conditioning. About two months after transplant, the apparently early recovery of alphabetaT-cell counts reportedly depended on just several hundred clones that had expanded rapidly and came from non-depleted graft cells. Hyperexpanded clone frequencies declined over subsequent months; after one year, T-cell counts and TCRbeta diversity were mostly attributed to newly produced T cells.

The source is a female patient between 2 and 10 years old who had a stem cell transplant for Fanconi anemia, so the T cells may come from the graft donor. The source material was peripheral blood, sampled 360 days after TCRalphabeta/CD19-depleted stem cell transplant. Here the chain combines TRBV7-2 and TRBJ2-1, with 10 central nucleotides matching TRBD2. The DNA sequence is TGTGCCAGCAGCTTAGTTAGTTCTAGCGGGGGCCACAATGAGCAGTTCTTC. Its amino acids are CASSLVSSSGGHNEQFF.